These T cell receptor beta chains were read from a single sample in a study of tumor and adjacent non-tumor tissue in lung cancer. One entry per CDR3 protein results from TCRdb running MiXCR on the multiplex PCR reads. The data hold 40,000 to 50,000 distinct CDR3 sequences, with roughly two thirds observed a single time. The specimen sequenced was distant non-tumor lung tissue. The receptors were sampled from a woman aged 70-85 years with non-small cell lung cancer. Each CDR3 is given with its conserved first and last residue. Each record gives: J gene, clone size, V gene, D gene, CDR3 DNA, CDR3 protein. D genes are given only for firm matches. Clone sizes are given selectively: once, few, many, or a class where the clone is expanded.

TRBJ1-2 NA TRBV29-1 NA TGTAGCGTTGATGGGGGGGGCGCTAACTATGACCACACCTTC CSVDGGGANYDHTF
TRBJ1-1 few TRBV19 NA TGTGCCAGTAGTGTCTCCCGGGAGGGCACTGAAGCTTTCTTT CASSVSREGTEAFF
TRBJ2-1 NA TRBV10-1 NA TGCGCCAGCAGTGAGTTTACTAGCTGGAGTTACAATGAGCAGTTCTTC CASSEFTSWSYNEQFF
TRBJ1-2 NA TRBV10-3 TRBD1 TGTGCCATCAGTGGGCACGGACAGGGAGAAAATGACTACACCTTC CAISGHGQGENDYTF
TRBJ1-1 many TRBV28 NA TGTGCCAGCAGTTTTGGGGAGGGGGGGACTGAAGCTTTCTTT CASSFGEGGTEAFF
TRBJ1-2 NA TRBV12-3/TRBV12-4 NA TGTGCCAGCTGTTTTGGGGGGCGAAACTATGGTTACACCTTC CASCFGGRNYGYTF
TRBJ2-1 once TRBV6-5 TRBD1 TGTGTCAGCAACCCTCTCTTCGGTCAGTACACAGGGGCCGAATACAATGAGCAGTTCTTC CVSNPLFGQYTGAEYNEQFF
TRBJ1-1 NA TRBV29-1 NA TGCAGCGTTGAATTACAGCTGAACACTGAAGCTATCTTT CSVELQLNTEAIF
TRBJ2-2 NA TRBV7-9 NA TGTGCTAGCAGCTCGCCCAGGGCGGACGCCACCGGGGAGCTGTTTTTT CASSSPRADATGELFF
TRBJ1-5 NA TRBV6-1 NA TGTGTCAGCAGTGAAGAAAGGGGAAACAAGCCCCAGCATTTT CVSSEERGNKPQHF
TRBJ1-1 NA TRBV6-6 NA TGTGCCAGCAGTTACTCGGGGGCAAAAGTCACTGAAGCTTTCTTT CASSYSGAKVTEAFF
TRBJ2-3 many TRBV10-3 NA TGTGCCATCAGGGCAGACACAGATACGCAGTATTTT CAIRADTDTQYF
TRBJ1-2 once TRBV28 NA TGTGCCATCAGAAAACCCAGATACTATGGCTACACCTTC CAIRKPRYYGYTF
TRBJ2-1 NA TRBV11-1 NA TGTGCCAGCAGTCCGGGACCCATCGGTGGGCAGTTCTTC CASSPGPIGGQFF
TRBJ2-7 NA TRBV12-3/TRBV12-4 NA TGTGCCAGCAGTCCCGAGGTCAGTCCATCCTACGGGCAGTACTTC CASSPEVSPSYGQYF
TRBJ1-1 many TRBV6-4 TRBD1 TGTGCCAGCAGTGACAGGGACAGGGGTAGAGTCCATGGATGGACTGAAGCTTTCTTT CASSDRDRGRVHGWTEAFF
TRBJ1-5 NA TRBV4-2 TRBD1 TGTGCCAGCAGCCAGACAGGGGGCGGTCAGCCCCGGCATTTT CASSQTGGGQPRHF
TRBJ2-1 NA TRBV6-2/TRBV6-3 TRBD2 TGTGCCAGCAGTTTCGGGACTAGCGGGAAAACGCGTAATGAGCAGTTCTTC CASSFGTSGKTRNEQFF
TRBJ2-1 NA TRBV29-1 NA TGCAGCTGTGATGAAGTGCGTGACAACGCCTACAATGAGCAGCTCTTC CSCDEVRDNAYNEQLF
TRBJ2-7 many TRBV10-3 TRBD2 TGTGCCATCAGTGACCCCGACCGACTAGCGGGAGGCTACGAGCAGTACTTC CAISDPDRLAGGYEQYF
TRBJ2-2 NA TRBV6-5 TRBD2 TGTGCCAGCAGTCTAAGAGCGGGGTCGAACACCATGGAGCTGTTTTTT CASSLRAGSNTMELFF
TRBJ2-3 few TRBV11-1 NA TGTATCAGCAGCCTTCTCCTAGTTCCGTATTTT CISSLLLVPYF
TRBJ2-7 NA TRBV2 TRBD2 TGTGCCAGAAGTGCTATAGGACTAGCGGGTTTCAACGAGCAATACTTC CARSAIGLAGFNEQYF
TRBJ1-1 NA TRBV11-3 NA TGTGCCAACAGCTTAGAAGGTGGGGAGTCTGAAGCTTTCTTT CANSLEGGESEAFF
TRBJ2-1 NA TRBV28 NA TGTGCCAGCAGTTTATACGGGAACGCCTACAATGGGCAGTTCTTC CASSLYGNAYNGQFF
TRBJ2-7 medium-sized TRBV5-1 NA TGCGCCAGCAGCTTGGACAGGGAGAACTACGAGCAGTACTTC CASSLDRENYEQYF
TRBJ1-1 NA TRBV11-1 TRBD1 TGTGCCAGCAACCAGGACAGGGCATATGAAGCTTTCTTT CASNQDRAYEAFF
TRBJ2-3 NA TRBV10-2 NA TGCGCCAGCAGTGAGTCTAGGAACACAGATACGCAGTATTTT CASSESRNTDTQYF
TRBJ1-1 NA TRBV6-6 NA TGTGCCAACATTCACGACACTGAAGCTTTCTTT CANIHDTEAFF
TRBJ2-5 many TRBV12-3/TRBV12-4 NA TGTGCCAGCAGAGGGATGGGAGGAAGTGAGACCCAGTACTTC CASRGMGGSETQYF
TRBJ2-1 NA TRBV25-1 NA TGTGCCAGCAGCAACACCGGGGGCGCTTACAATGAGCAGTTCTTC CASSNTGGAYNEQFF
TRBJ2-1 NA TRBV14 NA TGTGCCAGCAGCCAGAGGAGACTCGGCGGAGGGCACGATGGGCAGTTCTTC CASSQRRLGGGHDGQFF
TRBJ1-1 NA TRBV13 TRBD1 TGTGCCAGCAGGTGGTCCGGGGAACGGGGCAGGGGGAGCACTGAAGCTTTCTTT CASRWSGERGRGSTEAFF
TRBJ1-1 NA TRBV28 NA TGTGCTAACAGTTTCGTATTGCGGGGCAGGCAGACTGAAGCTTTCTTT CANSFVLRGRQTEAFF
TRBJ2-1 NA TRBV28 NA TGTGCCAGCAGAAAGGGGACGGGGCGTCCCCCCAATGAGGAGCAGTTCTTC CASRKGTGRPPNEEQFF
TRBJ2-5 NA TRBV20-1 TRBD2 TGCTGTGTCTCGACTGGGAGGGGGACCCAGTACTTC CCVSTGRGTQYF
TRBJ2-7 once TRBV4-1 TRBD2 TGCGCCAGCAGCCACATATGGACTAGTGGATCCTACGAGCAGTACTTC CASSHIWTSGSYEQYF
TRBJ2-5 NA TRBV12-3/TRBV12-4 NA TGTATCAGCGGGCGTGGCTTTCAAGAGACCCAGTACTTC CISGRGFQETQYF
TRBJ1-2 NA TRBV29-1 NA TGCAGCGACCACAATGTAGTAAGCTACACCTTC CSDHNVVSYTF
TRBJ1-2 once TRBV28 NA TGTGCCAGTAGTTCCGACTGGGCCGGCTATGACTACACCTTC CASSSDWAGYDYTF